Below are 11 T cell receptor beta chains sequenced from a single sample in a study of blood T cell repertoires in COVID-19. The protocol was immunoSEQ multiplex PCR, while the TCRdb copy is restricted to in-frame clones and leaves out a portion. The sample has under 200,000 clones, approximately 89% seen once. The sample consisted of PBMCs or T cells enriched from blood (not recorded which). Source of these receptors: a woman under 30 who had recovered from COVID-19.

The CDR3: CASSELSGSSYEQYF. The CDR3, as DNA: TGTGCCAGCAGTGAACTAAGCGGGAGCTCCTACGAGCAGTACTTC. V gene TRBV6-1 combines with J gene TRBJ2-7; 8 positions agree with TRBD2. Germline assignment: CDR1 MNHNS and CDR2 SASEGT. V was clipped by 2 bases and J by 0 bases; unmatched bases: 3. The CDR3 spans 15 residues.

The chain has TRBV11-2 and TRBJ2-1; TRBD2 aligns across 9 bases. V lost 5 bases, J lost 9 bases, and 11 bases stayed unmatched. Germline CDR1 and CDR2: SGHAT and FQNNGV. This CDR3 is 15 amino acids long. The CDR3 sequence: CASSGISGSRGEQFF. For the CDR3, the DNA is TGTGCCAGCAGCGGAATTAGCGGGAGTAGAGGTGAGCAGTTCTTC.

The V gene is TRBV10-3, the J gene TRBJ2-2; TRBD2 aligns across 9 bases. J lost 3 bases, V lost 10 bases, and 12 bases had no gene match. Germline V CDR1 and CDR2: ENHRY, SYGVKD. The CDR3 is made up of 16 amino acids. CDR3 sequence (DNA): TGTGCCACGTCCGCGCGGGAGGGCCGAGACACCGGGGAGCTGTTTTTT. This codes for CATSAREGRDTGELFF.

This sequence joins TRBV5-1 and TRBJ1-1; possibly TRBD1 for D (5 bases). The CDR3 is 14 amino acids. From germline, CDR1 is SGHRS and CDR2 YFSETQ. Trimming stripped 4 bases from V and 4 bases from J, with 14 bases between. Here the CDR3 DNA reads TGCGCCAGCAGCAAGGACAATGAAGGCACTGAAGCTTTCTTT. This translates into CASSKDNEGTEAFF.

The table lists this clone with a count of one. The chain joins TRBV28 to TRBJ2-2, with 9 positions matching TRBD1. The trim removed 6 bases at V and 5 bases at J, leaving 7 bases unmatched. Germline V lookup: CDR1 MDHEN, CDR2 SYDVKM. CDR3 length equals 15 residues. The CDR3 protein is CASSPGDRDTGELFF. The CDR3 DNA sequence: TGTGCCAGCAGCCCTGGGGACAGGGATACCGGGGAGCTGTTTTTT.

The chain employs TRBV29-1 and TRBJ2-7, with 11 bases lining up with TRBD1. V lost 7 bases and J lost 4; bases outside the gene matches: 6. CDR1 is SQVTM and CDR2 is ANQGSEA in the germline V gene. This CDR3 spans 13 amino acids. CDR3 DNA sequence: TGCAGCGCCGGGACAGGGGGGGGTTACGAGCAGTACTTC. Translated: CSAGTGGGYEQYF.

The chain recombines TRBV29-1 with TRBJ2-4; 8 bases match TRBD1. Germline V CDR1 and CDR2: SQVTM, ANQGSEA. The CDR3 contains 12 residues. J gave up 9 bases and V 3 bases, and 4 bases lay outside the gene matches. DNA of the CDR3: TGCAGCGTTGATACAGGGGGTGGCATTCAGTACTTC. This codes for CSVDTGGGIQYF.

The genes are TRBV3-1 (or the pseudogene TRBV3-2) and TRBJ1-1; 7 bases align to TRBD1. The V and J ends lost 1 base and 5 bases, in that order; junction bases with no gene match: 10. Germline V lookup: CDR1 LGHDT, CDR2 YNNKEL (reference sequence). The CDR3 is 16 amino acids. CDR3 DNA sequence: TGTGCCAGCAGCCAAGGGACCTGGGCAGGGGGGACTGAAGCTTTCTTT. Translating gives CASSQGTWAGGTEAFF.

The chain links TRBV11-2 to TRBJ1-4; 9 bases match TRBD1. Trimming removed 5 bases from V and 6 bases from J; junction bases left unmatched: 4. Germline-derived CDR1 and CDR2 are SGHAT and FQNNGV. This CDR3 region has 14 residues. DNA for the CDR3: TGTGCCAGCAGCCAGACAGGGGGGGATGAAAAACTGTTTTTT. It is translated as CASSQTGGDEKLFF. The full variable domain, in which reference TRBV11-2 and TRBJ1-4 provide the parts outside the CDR3, is EAGVAQSPRYKIIEKRQSVAFWCNPISGHATLYWYQQILGQGPKLLIQFQNNGVVDDSQLPKDRFSAERLKGVDSTLKIQPAKLEDSAVYLCASSQTGGDEKLFFGSGTQLSVL.

V is TRBV10-3 and J is TRBJ1-2; D is unresolved. V dropped 3 bases and J dropped 6 bases, with 20 bases sitting between them. Looked up from germline, CDR1 is ENHRY and CDR2 is SYGVKD. This CDR3 region has 16 residues. The CDR3 sequence: CAISDYNRGSDDGYTF. The CDR3, as DNA: TGTGCCATCAGTGACTACAATCGGGGATCTGATGATGGCTACACCTTC.

The chain combines TRBV20-1 with TRBJ2-3; D might be TRBD2 (6 bases). Looked up from germline, CDR1 is DFQATT and CDR2 is SNEGSKA (reference sequence). This CDR3 is built from 11 residues. The CDR3 loop is CRATAGDTQYF. The CDR3 bases are TGCAGGGCGACCGCGGGGGATACGCAGTATTTT.